Below are 21 T cell receptor beta chains sequenced from a single sample in a study of blood T cell repertoires in COVID-19. This table comes from immunoSEQ multiplex PCR, and its TCRdb copy is limited to in-frame clones, with some not included. The sample includes approximately 63,000 clones, 70% to 80% of them seen just once. The sample was peripheral blood. These receptors came from a woman of 80 years or more with acute or convalescent COVID-19.

This chain connects TRBV2 to TRBJ1-1, with 8 bases matching TRBD1. The CDR3 is 13 residues long. Germline assignment: CDR1 SNHLY and CDR2 FYNNEI. The V and J ends lost 6 bases and 6 bases, in that order; junction bases with no gene match: 6. In nucleotides, the CDR3 is TGTGCCAGCAGGTTAGACAGGGGACCTGAAGCTTTCTTT. It is translated as CASRLDRGPEAFF.

This clone appeared a few times. The CDR3 loop reads CASSPLRESGSYGYTF. As DNA, the CDR3 is TGTGCCAGTAGTCCCCTCCGGGAATCCGGATCATATGGCTACACCTTC. The chain has TRBV19 and TRBJ1-2; D gene uncertain. Trimming left V 5 bases short and J 5 bases short, with 21 bases between. Germline V gene lookup returns CDR1 LNHDA and CDR2 SQIVND (reference sequence). The CDR3 covers 16 residues.

The chain links TRBV7-9 to TRBJ2-1, with D possibly being TRBD2 (7 bases). V dropped 5 bases and J dropped 12 bases, with 20 bases sitting between them. This CDR3 has 14 amino acids. In germline, CDR1 is SEHNR, CDR2 FQNEAQ (reference sequence). The CDR3 sequence: CASSQGGTTTGQFF. The CDR3 region has the DNA TGTGCCAGCAGCCAAGGGGGGACTACGACGGGGCAGTTCTTC. Looking up the rest from reference TRBV7-9 and TRBJ2-1 gives the full variable domain: DTGVSQNPRHKITKRGQNVTFRCDPISEHNRLYWYRQTLGQGPEFLTYFQNEAQLEKSRLLSDRFSAERPKGSFSTLEIQRTEQGDSAMYLCASSQGGTTTGQFFGPGTRLTVL.

The V gene is TRBV18, the J gene TRBJ1-2; no reliable D call. Trimming pared 0 bases from V and 4 bases from J, leaving 9 bases between. In germline, CDR1 is KGHSH, CDR2 LQKENI. This CDR3 is 14 amino acids long. DNA of the CDR3: TGTGCCAGCTCACCACCTTCTCTCTCCTATGGCTACACCTTC. Translation: CASSPPSLSYGYTF.

This rearrangement joins TRBV5-8 to TRBJ1-5, with a weak D call TRBD1 (5 bases). This CDR3 contains 14 residues. CDR1 is SGHTS, CDR2 YDEGEE, per germline. The V and J ends lost 9 bases and 3 bases respectively, with 16 bases between them. CDR3 in amino acids: CATATRAYNQPQHF. The CDR3 DNA is TGTGCCACCGCCACCAGGGCGTACAATCAGCCCCAGCATTTT. The full variable domain, with the rest looked up from reference TRBV5-8 and TRBJ1-5, is EAGVTQSPTHLIKTRGQQATLRCSPISGHTSVYWYQQALGLGLQFLLWYDEGEERNRGNFPPRFSGRQFPNYSSELNVNALELEDSALYLCATATRAYNQPQHFGDGTRLSIL.

This clone appeared a few times. The chain couples TRBV29-1 to TRBJ1-1, with D possibly being TRBD1 (5 bases). The CDR3 is 13 amino acids. V shed 6 bases and J shed 0 bases, with 11 bases lying between them. Germline CDR1 is SQVTM and CDR2 is ANQGSEA. In DNA, the CDR3 is TGCAGCGTGAAAGGACAAATGAACACTGAAGCTTTCTTT. Translating it yields CSVKGQMNTEAFF. Together with reference TRBV29-1 and TRBJ1-1, the CDR3 gives the full variable domain: SAVISQKPSRDICQRGTSLTIQCQVDSQVTMMFWYRQQPGQSLTLIATANQGSEATYESGFVIDKFPISRPNLTFSTLTVSNMSPEDSSIYLCSVKGQMNTEAFFGQGTRLTVV.

This clone was counted a few times. In the same sample, other DNA sequences code for this CDR3. The chain has TRBV5-4 and TRBJ1-2, with TRBD1 identical over 11 bases. J lost 7 bases, V lost 2 bases, and 4 bases had no gene match. The CDR3 contains 14 residues. The germline CDR1 and CDR2 sequences are SGHNT and YYREEE (reference sequence). CDR3 in amino acids: CASSFGQGASGYTF. CDR3 nucleotide sequence: TGTGCCAGCAGCTTCGGACAGGGGGCCTCTGGCTACACCTTC.

The CDR3 loop is CASSAGGFRSNSPLHF. Written as DNA, the CDR3 is TGTGCCAGCAGCGCGGGGGGCTTCAGAAGTAATTCACCCCTCCACTTT. V usage is TRBV5-4 and J usage is TRBJ1-6; tentatively, D is TRBD1 (6 bases). CDR1 and CDR2 from the germline V gene are SGHNT and YYREEE (reference sequence). CDR3 length: 16 residues. Trimming took off 4 bases at V and 6 bases at J, with 17 bases between the two ends. The variable domain in full, with the rest retrieved from reference TRBV5-4 and TRBJ1-6, is ETGVTQSPTHLIKTRGQQVTLRCSSQSGHNTVSWYQQALGQGPQFIFQYYREEENGRGNFPPRFSGLQFPNYSSELNVNALELDDSALYLCASSAGGFRSNSPLHFGNGTRLTVT.

The DNA of the CDR3 is TGTGCCAGCAGTTATGGGAGGGGAAATGAAAAACTGTTTTTT. Residues: CASSYGRGNEKLFF. This sequence joins TRBV6-5 and TRBJ1-4, with D tentatively TRBD1 (5 bases). Germline CDR1 MNHEY, CDR2 SVGAGI. The CDR3 loop spans 14 amino acids. Trimming pared 3 bases from V and 5 bases from J, leaving 10 bases between.

The rearrangement links TRBV28 to TRBJ1-2; D is uncertain. The ends were cut back, 2 bases at V and 8 bases at J, with 12 bases in the middle. Per the germline V gene, CDR1 is MDHEN and CDR2 is SYDVKM. The CDR3 contains 13 residues. The CDR3 DNA reads TGTGCCAGCAGTTTACCCCCCTCGGGGGGCTACACCTTC. Translation: CASSLPPSGGYTF.

The chain couples TRBV7-8 to TRBJ1-5; D possibly corresponds to TRBD1 (5 bases). The CDR3 extends over 15 amino acids. V was shortened by 3 bases and J by 5 bases, with 14 bases between the two germline ends. The germline V gene encodes CDR1 SGHVS and CDR2 FQNEAQ. DNA for the CDR3: TGTGCCAGCAGCTTTAACCACATAGGGGATCAGCCCCAGCATTTT. It encodes CASSFNHIGDQPQHF.

The rearrangement links TRBV24-1 to TRBJ2-1, with TRBD1 matching 7 bases. Germline V CDR1 and CDR2: KGHDR, SFDVKD. The CDR3 covers 18 residues. The V and J ends lost 2 bases and 4 bases, in that order; junction bases with no gene match: 13. The CDR3 DNA reads as TGTGCCACCAGTGATTCCTTCCGGGACAGACCGTTATACAATGAGCAGTTCTTC. Its translation is CATSDSFRDRPLYNEQFF.

V usage is TRBV28 and J usage is TRBJ1-5, with 9 bases matching TRBD1. J lost 7 bases, V lost 2 bases, and 9 bases had no gene match. CDR1 and CDR2 from the germline V gene are MDHEN and SYDVKM. This CDR3 region has 16 residues. The CDR3 region is CASSLQWTGELQPQHF. DNA for the CDR3: TGTGCCAGCAGTTTACAATGGACAGGGGAATTGCAGCCCCAGCATTTT.

This clone was observed a few times. This rearrangement joins TRBV14 to TRBJ2-7; 10 bases map to TRBD1. V lost 4 bases to trimming and J lost 6 bases; unmatched junction nucleotides: 6. In germline, CDR1 is SGHDN, CDR2 FVKESK. This CDR3 spans 14 amino acids. The CDR3 here is CASSLGQGFSEQYF. CDR3 bases: TGTGCCAGCAGCCTGGGACAGGGGTTCAGCGAGCAGTACTTC.

V and J are TRBV27 and TRBJ2-7; D is undetermined. V was shortened by 1 base and J by 3 bases, with 7 bases between the two germline ends. CDR1 and CDR2 (germline): MNHEY, SMNVEV (reference sequence). There are 13 residues in the CDR3. CDR3: CASSLYPGYEQYF. In DNA form, the CDR3 reads TGTGCCAGCAGTTTATATCCAGGCTACGAGCAGTACTTC.

This clone was recorded once. The V call is TRBV3-1 (or the pseudogene TRBV3-2), the J call TRBJ2-6; 11 bases fit TRBD1. The CDR3 has 17 amino acids. Germline V gene lookup returns CDR1 LGHDT and CDR2 YNNKEL (reference sequence). Losses at the gene ends were 4 bases for V and 4 bases for J; bases not matched to a gene: 6. CDR3 region: CASSRGQGASGANVLTF. As DNA, the CDR3 is TGTGCCAGCAGCCGCGGACAGGGGGCGAGCGGGGCCAACGTCCTGACTTTC.

The gene calls are TRBV11-2 and TRBJ1-3, with 9 nucleotides matching TRBD1. The germline V gene has CDR1 SGHAT and CDR2 FQNNGV. There are 18 residues in the CDR3. J was trimmed by 4 bases and V by 5 bases; bases with no gene match: 15. CDR3 amino acids: CASSPEPGQGVKGNTIYF. CDR3 in DNA: TGTGCCAGCAGCCCGGAACCGGGACAGGGTGTAAAAGGAAACACCATATATTTT.

This sequence joins TRBV18 and TRBJ2-3; maybe TRBD2 (5 bases). CDR3 length equals 14 residues. Germline V CDR1 and CDR2: KGHSH, LQKENI. Trimming shortened V by 0 bases and J by 8 bases, and 12 bases separated the two germline ends. The DNA for the CDR3 is TGTGCCAGCTCACCACCGACCGGGATGTCTACGCAGTATTTT. Its translation: CASSPPTGMSTQYF.

The V and J genes are TRBV30 and TRBJ2-7; 11 bases are a match to TRBD1. This CDR3 has 14 amino acids. The V gene's germline CDR1 is GTSNPN and CDR2 SVGIG (reference sequence). V lost 3 bases, J lost 2 bases, and 3 bases stayed unmatched. CDR3 DNA: TGTGCCTGGAGGAAGGACAGGGGGCCCTACGAGCAGTACTTC. It encodes CAWRKDRGPYEQYF.

V is TRBV7-2 and J is TRBJ1-1; D is undetermined. Germline lookup yields CDR1 SGHTA and CDR2 FQGNSA. Trimming left V 5 bases short and J 2 bases short, with 9 bases between. This CDR3 comprises 13 residues. As DNA, the CDR3 is TGTGCCAGCAGCGTCCTATATAACACTGAAGCTTTCTTT. This translates into CASSVLYNTEAFF.

The rearrangement uses TRBV7-2 and TRBJ1-1; maybe TRBD1 (5 bases). Trimming removed 0 bases from V and 7 bases from J, with 12 bases in between. The germline CDR1 and CDR2 sequences are SGHTA and FQGNSA. This CDR3 contains 14 residues. The CDR3, as DNA: TGTGCCAGCAGCTTAGCGCAGGGCAGGGTTGAAGCTTTCTTT. Amino acid sequence: CASSLAQGRVEAFF.